This TCR beta chain was retrieved from a study of T cell changes during pregnancy in multiple sclerosis. Sequencing was performed with immunoSEQ multiplex PCR; in TCRdb, only in-frame clones are kept and a portion is missing. Among around 50,000 clones listed, 80% to 95% were seen once. Per germline, CDR1 MNHEY and CDR2 SVGAGI. CDR3 length: 11 residues. The V and J ends lost 4 bases and 7 bases, in that order; junction bases with no gene match: 0. The receptor was isolated from a female donor in good health, enrolled as a control in a pregnancy study. Source: CD4+ T cells from peripheral blood mononuclear cells, taken after pregnancy. The V call is TRBV6-5, the J call TRBJ1-2, with TRBD1 matching over 7 bases. The CDR3 is CASSSGGGYTF. The DNA for the CDR3 is TGTGCCAGCAGTTCAGGGGGTGGCTACACCTTC.